The 8 T cell receptor beta chains given below trace back to one sample, sequenced in a study of T cells in Graves' hyperthyroidism and ophthalmopathy. What was amplified from RNA transcripts were TCR beta CDR3 regions. HTBI primers were the set used in a first-round RT-PCR of the TCR CDR3. A single record per CDR3 protein comes from TCRdb applying MiXCR to the multiplex PCR reads. The table records 490,000 or so distinct CDR3 sequences, 15% to 20% of them present only once. The sequencing sample was made of blood. All receptors come from a middle-aged man with Graves' ophthalmopathy.

The chain is built from TRBV12-3 or TRBV12-4 and TRBJ2-2; TRBD2 matches at 9 bases. The J segment lost 2 bases and the V segment lost 5 bases, leaving 9 bases of the junction unmatched. The CDR3 contains 17 residues. The CDR3 nucleotides read TGTGCCAGCAGTCCCTTCCGACTAGCGGCAAACACCGGGGAGCTGTTTTTT. Protein sequence: CASSPFRLAANTGELFF.

In regard to this clonotype: An end of the junction does not agree with germline; a read error may underlie this. V and J are TRBV2 and TRBJ1-2; TRBD1 matches at 9 bases. This CDR3 contains 12 residues. Germline CDR1 is SNHLY and CDR2 is FYNNEI. CDR3 sequence (DNA): TGTGCCAGCATTACAGGGGGCTATGGCCACACCTTC. Translation: CASITGGYGHTF.

This clonotype came up many times. This chain connects TRBV6-2 or TRBV6-3 to TRBJ2-1; 7 bases match TRBD1. V lost 0 bases to trimming and J lost 8 bases; unmatched junction nucleotides: 7. The CDR3 is 15 residues long. In germline, CDR1 is MNHEY, CDR2 SVGEGT. CDR3 sequence: CASSYSRQGYDEQFF. The CDR3, as DNA: TGTGCCAGCAGTTACTCGAGACAGGGTTACGATGAGCAGTTCTTC.

The V and J genes are TRBV4-2 and TRBJ2-7, with D tentatively TRBD2 (6 bases). There are 18 residues in the CDR3. Germline lookup yields CDR1 LGHNA and CDR2 YNFKEQ. Trimming pared 0 bases from V and 2 bases from J, leaving 20 bases between. In DNA, the CDR3 is TGTGCCAGCAGCCAAGAGGGGGATGGTGCGGGGTTAACCTACGAGCAGTACTTC. Protein sequence: CASSQEGDGAGLTYEQYF.

A few counts support this clonotype. The chain uses TRBV5-1 and TRBJ2-1; TRBD1 aligns across 7 bases. Germline V CDR1 and CDR2: SGHRS, YFSETQ. CDR3 length: 15 residues. V trimming: 0 bases; J trimming: 4 bases; junction bases outside the gene matches: 4. CDR3 residues: CASSLVGQSYNEQFF. The CDR3 DNA sequence: TGCGCCAGCAGCTTGGTGGGACAGTCTTACAATGAGCAGTTCTTC. Based on the CDR3 plus reference TRBV5-1 and TRBJ2-1, the full variable domain is KAGVTQTPRYLIKTRGQQVTLSCSPISGHRSVSWYQQTPGQGLQFLFEYFSETQRNKGNFPGRFSGRQFSNSRSEMNVSTLELGDSALYLCASSLVGQSYNEQFFGPGTRLTVL.

In DNA form, the CDR3 reads TGCAGCGGCTGGACGGGCGCGCCCCAGCATGGCTACACCTTC. It translates to CSGWTGAPQHGYTF. This chain links TRBV29-1 with TRBJ1-2; D gene unclear. Trimming left V 7 bases short and J 6 bases short, with 21 bases between. The CDR3 covers 14 residues. The germline gives CDR1 SQVTM, CDR2 ANQGSEA.

This clonotype was detected ten times or more. The chain couples TRBV19 to TRBJ2-5; D gene uncertain. Trimming took 3 bases from V and 5 from J, leaving 7 bases between them. The CDR3 totals 12 residues. CDR1 LNHDA and CDR2 SQIVND come from the germline V gene (reference sequence). The CDR3 reads CASSMTPETQYF. The CDR3 DNA sequence: TGTGCCAGTAGTATGACCCCGGAGACCCAGTACTTC.

The sample holds many counts of this clonotype. The chain links TRBV7-9 to TRBJ2-5, with 11 bases fitting TRBD2. The CDR3 is 15 amino acids. J gave up 3 bases and V 4 bases, and 4 bases lay outside the gene matches. Germline values: CDR1 SEHNR, CDR2 FQNEAQ (reference sequence). This CDR3 is CASSSSGGREETQYF. The CDR3 DNA is TGTGCCAGCAGCTCTAGCGGGGGGCGAGAAGAGACCCAGTACTTC.